Listed below are T cell receptor beta chains from one sample, sequenced in a study of cytomegalovirus exposure and HLA in healthy donors. Measured with immunoSEQ multiplex PCR; TCRdb has only the in-frame clones, and not every one. This table holds approximately 260,000 clones, around 87% found once. Sequenced input: PBMCs. These receptors all stem from a woman aged 25-40 years in good health and CMV-seropositive. The CDR3 runs from the conserved cysteine through the conserved F or W. Fields, in order: J gene, clone size, V gene, D gene, CDR3 protein, CDR3 DNA. The D gene is left open where the match is weak. Clone sizes are given selectively: once, few, many, or a class where the clone is expanded.

J gene: TRBJ2-1; clone size: NA; V gene: TRBV15; D gene: TRBD1; CDR3 protein: CATSRVGQGRGFF; CDR3 DNA: TGTGCCACCAGCAGAGTCGGACAGGGGAGGGGGTTCTTC
J gene: TRBJ1-2; clone size: NA; V gene: TRBV19; D gene: TRBD1; CDR3 protein: CASSGIQTGEDYGYTF; CDR3 DNA: TGTGCCAGTAGTGGGATCCAGACAGGGGAAGACTATGGCTACACCTTC
J gene: TRBJ2-1; clone size: NA; V gene: TRBV27; D gene: NA; CDR3 protein: CASSRSPSSYNEQFF; CDR3 DNA: TGTGCCAGCAGCCGGTCCCCGAGCTCCTACAATGAGCAGTTCTTC
J gene: TRBJ2-1; clone size: NA; V gene: TRBV10-3; D gene: TRBD1; CDR3 protein: CAITDRGLDEQFF; CDR3 DNA: TGTGCCATCACGGACAGGGGGCTGGATGAGCAGTTCTTC
J gene: TRBJ2-7; clone size: NA; V gene: TRBV10-3; D gene: TRBD2; CDR3 protein: CASGTSGREGGEQYF; CDR3 DNA: TGTGCCAGTGGGACTAGCGGGAGGGAGGGGGGCGAGCAGTACTTC
J gene: TRBJ2-7; clone size: NA; V gene: TRBV5-1; D gene: TRBD2; CDR3 protein: CASSTGLRLAGAPSDEQYF; CDR3 DNA: TGCGCCAGCAGCACCGGACTTCGACTAGCGGGAGCGCCGTCGGACGAGCAGTACTTC
J gene: TRBJ1-1; clone size: NA; V gene: TRBV27; D gene: TRBD1; CDR3 protein: CASRKTTGGGYTEAFF; CDR3 DNA: TGTGCCAGCAGGAAAACTACAGGGGGCGGGTACACTGAAGCTTTCTTT
J gene: TRBJ2-3; clone size: NA; V gene: TRBV18; D gene: TRBD2; CDR3 protein: CASSPGLANTDTQYF; CDR3 DNA: TGTGCCAGCTCCCCGGGACTAGCGAACACAGATACGCAGTATTTT
J gene: TRBJ2-1; clone size: NA; V gene: TRBV5-1; D gene: NA; CDR3 protein: CASGTLGPGDGNEQFF; CDR3 DNA: TGCGCCAGCGGGACCCTCGGGCCGGGAGACGGGAATGAGCAGTTCTTC
J gene: TRBJ1-1; clone size: NA; V gene: TRBV5-1; D gene: NA; CDR3 protein: CASSSPGRLTEAFF; CDR3 DNA: TGCGCCAGCAGCTCCCCAGGTCGGCTGACTGAAGCTTTCTTT
J gene: TRBJ1-2; clone size: NA; V gene: TRBV4-1; D gene: TRBD1; CDR3 protein: CASSFQGGQGDGYTF; CDR3 DNA: TGCGCCAGCAGTTTCCAGGGGGGACAGGGAGATGGCTACACCTTC
J gene: TRBJ1-1; clone size: NA; V gene: TRBV5-4; D gene: NA; CDR3 protein: CASSLGGLAEAFF; CDR3 DNA: TGTGCCAGCAGCTTGGGGGGGCTGGCTGAAGCTTTCTTT
J gene: TRBJ1-2; clone size: few; V gene: TRBV4-2; D gene: NA; CDR3 protein: CASSQDRTARGGYTF; CDR3 DNA: TGTGCCAGCAGCCAAGATAGGACTGCCCGAGGAGGCTACACCTTC
J gene: TRBJ1-2; clone size: NA; V gene: TRBV28; D gene: TRBD1; CDR3 protein: CASSPSPYVTGGGYTF; CDR3 DNA: TGTGCCAGCAGTCCCAGCCCATACGTGACAGGGGGTGGCTACACCTTC
J gene: TRBJ1-1; clone size: once; V gene: TRBV5-4; D gene: NA; CDR3 protein: CASSLNSRNTEAFF; CDR3 DNA: TGTGCCAGCAGCTTGAATAGCAGGAACACTGAAGCTTTCTTT
J gene: TRBJ2-1; clone size: NA; V gene: TRBV27; D gene: TRBD1; CDR3 protein: CASSFDRGRDNEQFF; CDR3 DNA: TGTGCCAGCAGTTTCGACAGGGGTCGGGACAATGAGCAGTTCTTC
J gene: TRBJ2-7; clone size: once; V gene: TRBV11-1; D gene: TRBD2; CDR3 protein: CASSRGRGYEQYF; CDR3 DNA: TGTGCCAGCAGCCGCGGGAGGGGCTACGAGCAGTACTTC
J gene: TRBJ2-2; clone size: NA; V gene: TRBV6-4; D gene: NA; CDR3 protein: CASSGDTGELFF; CDR3 DNA: TGTGCCAGCAGTGGCGACACCGGGGAGCTGTTTTTT
J gene: TRBJ2-3; clone size: once; V gene: TRBV20-1; D gene: NA; CDR3 protein: CSATGDTQYF; CDR3 DNA: TGCAGTGCTACCGGAGATACGCAGTATTTT
J gene: TRBJ2-3; clone size: NA; V gene: TRBV9; D gene: NA; CDR3 protein: CASSSLDSTDTQYF; CDR3 DNA: TGTGCCAGCAGCTCACTAGATTCCACAGATACGCAGTATTTT
J gene: TRBJ2-5; clone size: NA; V gene: TRBV29-1; D gene: NA; CDR3 protein: CSVEGRTAFMETQYF; CDR3 DNA: TGCAGCGTTGAAGGTAGGACAGCTTTTATGGAGACCCAGTACTTC
J gene: TRBJ1-1; clone size: NA; V gene: TRBV28; D gene: NA; CDR3 protein: CASSQQDTEAFF; CDR3 DNA: TGTGCCAGCAGCCAACAGGACACTGAAGCTTTCTTT
J gene: TRBJ1-1; clone size: NA; V gene: TRBV9; D gene: TRBD1; CDR3 protein: CASSGGQGNTEAFF; CDR3 DNA: TGTGCCAGCAGCGGGGGACAGGGGAACACTGAAGCTTTCTTT
J gene: TRBJ2-2; clone size: NA; V gene: TRBV7-3; D gene: NA; CDR3 protein: CASSPVGTGELFF; CDR3 DNA: TGTGCCAGCAGCCCCGTCGGCACCGGGGAGCTGTTTTTT
J gene: TRBJ2-7; clone size: NA; V gene: TRBV6-5; D gene: TRBD2; CDR3 protein: CASSFASGISYEQYF; CDR3 DNA: TGTGCCAGCAGTTTTGCTAGCGGGATCTCCTACGAGCAGTACTTC
J gene: TRBJ2-7; clone size: NA; V gene: TRBV6-1; D gene: TRBD2; CDR3 protein: CASSDQPSGRDEQYF; CDR3 DNA: TGTGCCAGCAGTGATCAGCCTAGCGGGAGGGACGAGCAGTACTTC
J gene: TRBJ1-1; clone size: NA; V gene: TRBV6-5; D gene: NA; CDR3 protein: CASSKSYGKNTEAFF; CDR3 DNA: TGTGCCAGCAGTAAGAGCTACGGGAAGAACACTGAAGCTTTCTTT
J gene: TRBJ1-1; clone size: once; V gene: TRBV7-9; D gene: NA; CDR3 protein: CASSSGEKGHTEAFF; CDR3 DNA: TGTGCCAGCAGCTCGGGGGAAAAGGGACACACTGAAGCTTTCTTT
J gene: TRBJ2-7; clone size: NA; V gene: TRBV30; D gene: NA; CDR3 protein: CAWKDYGYEQYF; CDR3 DNA: TGTGCCTGGAAGGACTATGGATACGAGCAGTACTTC
J gene: TRBJ1-5; clone size: once; V gene: TRBV6-1; D gene: TRBD1; CDR3 protein: CASSEGQGNNQPQHF; CDR3 DNA: TGTGCCAGCAGTGAAGGACAGGGGAACAATCAGCCCCAGCATTTT
J gene: TRBJ2-7; clone size: NA; V gene: TRBV7-2; D gene: NA; CDR3 protein: CASSPNRPRGYEQYF; CDR3 DNA: TGTGCCAGCAGCCCCAACAGGCCAAGGGGTTACGAGCAGTACTTC
J gene: TRBJ2-7; clone size: few; V gene: TRBV18; D gene: NA; CDR3 protein: CASSFFRDEQYF; CDR3 DNA: TGTGCCAGCTCATTTTTCAGGGACGAGCAGTACTTC
J gene: TRBJ2-5; clone size: NA; V gene: TRBV5-1; D gene: NA; CDR3 protein: CASRPTVDQETQYF; CDR3 DNA: TGCGCCAGCAGGCCAACAGTAGATCAAGAGACCCAGTACTTC
J gene: TRBJ2-7; clone size: few; V gene: TRBV12-2; D gene: NA; CDR3 protein: CASRPSAGGYEQYF; CDR3 DNA: TGTGCAAGTCGCCCCTCGGCAGGGGGGTACGAGCAGTACTTC
J gene: TRBJ2-3; clone size: NA; V gene: TRBV5-1; D gene: NA; CDR3 protein: CASSLTGSTDTQYF; CDR3 DNA: TGCGCCAGCAGCTTGACCGGGAGCACAGATACGCAGTATTTT
J gene: TRBJ1-4; clone size: NA; V gene: TRBV11-2; D gene: TRBD1; CDR3 protein: CASSLDLPDRGQEKLFF; CDR3 DNA: TGTGCCAGCAGCTTAGATTTACCGGACAGGGGGCAGGAAAAACTGTTTTTT
J gene: TRBJ1-5; clone size: NA; V gene: TRBV30; D gene: NA; CDR3 protein: CAWSVQGPQPQHF; CDR3 DNA: TGTGCCTGGAGTGTACAGGGTCCTCAGCCCCAGCATTTT
J gene: TRBJ2-3; clone size: NA; V gene: TRBV5-6; D gene: NA; CDR3 protein: CASTNLNTQYF; CDR3 DNA: TGTGCCAGCACAAACTTGAATACGCAGTATTTT
J gene: TRBJ2-3; clone size: NA; V gene: TRBV11-3; D gene: TRBD2; CDR3 protein: CASSPRLAGVADTQYF; CDR3 DNA: TGTGCCAGCAGCCCTCGTTTAGCGGGAGTAGCAGATACGCAGTATTTT
J gene: TRBJ2-2; clone size: NA; V gene: TRBV7-9; D gene: NA; CDR3 protein: CASSLGSAANTGELFF; CDR3 DNA: TGTGCCAGCAGCTTAGGTAGCGCGGCGAACACCGGGGAGCTGTTTTTT
J gene: TRBJ1-4; clone size: NA; V gene: TRBV25-1; D gene: NA; CDR3 protein: CASSWGGDNEKLFF; CDR3 DNA: TGTGCCAGCAGTTGGGGAGGGGATAATGAAAAACTGTTTTTT
J gene: TRBJ1-5; clone size: NA; V gene: TRBV10-3; D gene: NA; CDR3 protein: CAISELPLQGLQPQHF; CDR3 DNA: TGTGCCATCAGTGAGTTGCCTCTCCAGGGTTTACAGCCCCAGCATTTT
J gene: TRBJ1-1; clone size: NA; V gene: TRBV27; D gene: NA; CDR3 protein: CASSSLSWNTEAFF; CDR3 DNA: TGTGCCAGCAGTTCCCTTTCCTGGAACACTGAAGCTTTCTTT
J gene: TRBJ1-2; clone size: NA; V gene: TRBV7-2; D gene: NA; CDR3 protein: CASSAMGLYGYTF; CDR3 DNA: TGTGCCAGCAGCGCAATGGGCCTCTATGGCTACACCTTC
J gene: TRBJ1-5; clone size: NA; V gene: TRBV6-1; D gene: NA; CDR3 protein: CASMYRATSNQPQHF; CDR3 DNA: TGTGCCAGCATGTACAGGGCGACAAGCAATCAGCCCCAGCATTTT
J gene: TRBJ2-1; clone size: NA; V gene: TRBV27; D gene: NA; CDR3 protein: CASSLMNPRNNEQFF; CDR3 DNA: TGTGCCAGCAGTTTAATGAATCCGAGAAACAATGAGCAGTTCTTC
J gene: TRBJ2-3; clone size: NA; V gene: TRBV5-1; D gene: TRBD2; CDR3 protein: CASNYGLADNTDTQYF; CDR3 DNA: TGCGCCAGCAACTACGGACTAGCAGACAACACAGATACGCAGTATTTT
J gene: TRBJ1-2; clone size: NA; V gene: TRBV28; D gene: TRBD1; CDR3 protein: CASNPGGRYGYTF; CDR3 DNA: TGTGCCAGCAATCCAGGGGGACGCTATGGCTACACCTTC
J gene: TRBJ1-5; clone size: NA; V gene: TRBV4-1; D gene: NA; CDR3 protein: CASSQESQGTNQPQHF; CDR3 DNA: TGCGCCAGCAGCCAGGAATCTCAGGGGACGAATCAGCCCCAGCATTTT
J gene: TRBJ2-1; clone size: NA; V gene: TRBV9; D gene: TRBD2; CDR3 protein: CASSGGTSGTDEQFF; CDR3 DNA: TGTGCCAGCAGCGGAGGGACTAGCGGGACCGATGAGCAGTTCTTC
J gene: TRBJ2-7; clone size: NA; V gene: TRBV19; D gene: NA; CDR3 protein: CAVSQGYEQYF; CDR3 DNA: TGTGCCGTCTCCCAGGGATACGAGCAGTACTTC
J gene: TRBJ2-2; clone size: NA; V gene: TRBV7-3; D gene: TRBD2; CDR3 protein: CASSLTPLAEANTGELFF; CDR3 DNA: TGTGCCAGCAGCTTAACCCCGCTAGCGGAGGCGAACACCGGGGAGCTGTTTTTT
J gene: TRBJ2-1; clone size: NA; V gene: TRBV27; D gene: TRBD1; CDR3 protein: CASSRVGTGTNEQFF; CDR3 DNA: TGTGCCAGCAGCCGGGTAGGGACAGGGACGAATGAGCAGTTCTTC
J gene: TRBJ1-4; clone size: NA; V gene: TRBV7-6; D gene: NA; CDR3 protein: CASSPAGLPSEKLFF; CDR3 DNA: TGTGCCAGCAGCCCTGCGGGGTTGCCTAGTGAAAAACTGTTTTTT
J gene: TRBJ2-6; clone size: NA; V gene: TRBV29-1; D gene: TRBD2; CDR3 protein: CSGGTSGLLSGANVLTF; CDR3 DNA: TGCAGCGGTGGCACTAGCGGGCTGCTCTCTGGGGCCAACGTCCTGACTTTC
J gene: TRBJ2-5; clone size: NA; V gene: TRBV7-6; D gene: TRBD1; CDR3 protein: CASSLGTGGETQYF; CDR3 DNA: TGTGCCAGCAGCTTAGGGACAGGGGGCGAGACCCAGTACTTC
J gene: TRBJ1-1; clone size: NA; V gene: TRBV27; D gene: NA; CDR3 protein: CASSLGNMNTEAFF; CDR3 DNA: TGTGCCAGCAGTTTAGGTAACATGAACACTGAAGCTTTCTTT